This T cell receptor beta chain was found in a study of blood T cells in healthy people across ages. Broader study findings: Roughly linear age-related decline in beta diversity appeared, significant by age around 40. Long-lived and aged donors differed, with more naive CD4+ cells and higher diversity in the long-lived.

PBMCs numbering at least 6 million were isolated per sample. Through a sample-barcoded 5' primer and a J-beta primer mix, a second PCR was run for roughly 6 to 12 cycles. A template-switch adaptor with 12 random nucleotides tagged each cDNA molecule. One entry per CDR3 protein results from TCRdb running MiXCR on the 5' RACE reads. The sample contains 600,000 or so distinct CDR3 sequences, roughly 43% of which appear only once. Regarding this clonotype: What it binds is not known.

What was sequenced was blood. The source is a man older than 75 in good health.

CDR3 region: CSATIGQGGNYGYTF. Written as DNA, the CDR3 is TGCAGTGCAACTATAGGACAGGGTGGAAACTATGGCTACACCTTC. This chain connects TRBV20-1 to TRBJ1-2; 8 bases match TRBD1. Trimming removed 6 bases from V and 2 bases from J; junction bases left unmatched: 11. Germline V gene lookup returns CDR1 DFQATT and CDR2 SNEGSKA (reference sequence). This CDR3 contains 15 residues.